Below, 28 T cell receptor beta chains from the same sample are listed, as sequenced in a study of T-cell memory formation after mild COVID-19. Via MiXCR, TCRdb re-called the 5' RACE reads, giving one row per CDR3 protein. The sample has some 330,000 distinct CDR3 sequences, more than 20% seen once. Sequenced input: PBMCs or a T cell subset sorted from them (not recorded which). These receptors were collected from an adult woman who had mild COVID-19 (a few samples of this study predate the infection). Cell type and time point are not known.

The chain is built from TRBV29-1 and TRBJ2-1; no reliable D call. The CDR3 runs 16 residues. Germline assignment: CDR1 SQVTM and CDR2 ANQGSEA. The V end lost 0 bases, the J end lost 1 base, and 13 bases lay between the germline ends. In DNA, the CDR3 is TGCAGCGTTGAAGAGGCGCGAAGTATGTCCTACAATGAGCAGTTCTTC. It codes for CSVEEARSMSYNEQFF.

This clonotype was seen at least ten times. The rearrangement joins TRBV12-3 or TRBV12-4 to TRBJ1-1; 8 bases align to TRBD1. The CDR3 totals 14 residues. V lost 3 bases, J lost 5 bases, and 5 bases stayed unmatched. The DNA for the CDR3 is TGTGCCAGCAGTTTTACAGGGGGGATAACTGAAGCTTTCTTT. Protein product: CASSFTGGITEAFF.

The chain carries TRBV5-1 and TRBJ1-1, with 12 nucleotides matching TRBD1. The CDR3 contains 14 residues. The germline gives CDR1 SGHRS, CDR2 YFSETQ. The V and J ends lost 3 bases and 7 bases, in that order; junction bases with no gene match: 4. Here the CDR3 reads CASSSGQGAVEAFF. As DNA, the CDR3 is TGCGCCAGCAGCTCGGGACAGGGGGCGGTTGAAGCTTTCTTT.

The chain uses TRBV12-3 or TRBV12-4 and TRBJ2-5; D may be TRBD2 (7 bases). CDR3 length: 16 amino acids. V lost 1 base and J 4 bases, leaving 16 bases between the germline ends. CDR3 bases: TGTGCCAGCAGTTTAGTCGGGGGGCCCGGCGGAGAGACCCAGTACTTC. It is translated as CASSLVGGPGGETQYF.

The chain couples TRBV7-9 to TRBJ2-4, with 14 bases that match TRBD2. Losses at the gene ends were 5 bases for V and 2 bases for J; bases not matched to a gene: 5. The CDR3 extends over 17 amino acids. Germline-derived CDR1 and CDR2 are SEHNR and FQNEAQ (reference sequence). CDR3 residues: CASSPRLAGGTKNIQYF. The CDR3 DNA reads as TGTGCCAGCAGCCCGAGACTAGCGGGGGGGACCAAAAACATTCAGTACTTC.

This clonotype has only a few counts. DNA for the CDR3: TGCGCCAGCAGCTTCGGTCTAGCGGGAAAAGTCAATGAGCAGTTCTTC. Its protein is CASSFGLAGKVNEQFF. The chain carries TRBV5-1 and TRBJ2-1, with 9 bases identical to TRBD2. V was pared by 2 bases and J by 6 bases, with 9 bases of the junction left unmatched. This CDR3 has 16 residues. Germline CDR1 is SGHRS and CDR2 is YFSETQ.

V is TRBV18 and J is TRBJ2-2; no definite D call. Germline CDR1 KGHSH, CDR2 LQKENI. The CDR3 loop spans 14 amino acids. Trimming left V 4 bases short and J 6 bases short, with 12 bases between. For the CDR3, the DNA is TGTGCCAGCTCACTGCAGCCCTACTCCGGGGAGCTGTTTTTT. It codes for CASSLQPYSGELFF.

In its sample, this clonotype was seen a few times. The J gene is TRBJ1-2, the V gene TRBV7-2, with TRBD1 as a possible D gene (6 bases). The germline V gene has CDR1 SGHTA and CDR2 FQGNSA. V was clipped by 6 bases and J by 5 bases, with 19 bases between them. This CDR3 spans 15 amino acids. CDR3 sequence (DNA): TGTGCCAGCAGACAAGAACAGGGTTTCTGGTATGGCTACACCTTC. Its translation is CASRQEQGFWYGYTF.

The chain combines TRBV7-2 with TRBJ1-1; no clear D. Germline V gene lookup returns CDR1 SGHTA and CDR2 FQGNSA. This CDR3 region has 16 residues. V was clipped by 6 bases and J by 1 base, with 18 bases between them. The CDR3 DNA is TGTGCCAGCAGTCCTACCCGGGAGGGCCCGAACACTGAAGCTTTCTTT. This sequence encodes CASSPTREGPNTEAFF.

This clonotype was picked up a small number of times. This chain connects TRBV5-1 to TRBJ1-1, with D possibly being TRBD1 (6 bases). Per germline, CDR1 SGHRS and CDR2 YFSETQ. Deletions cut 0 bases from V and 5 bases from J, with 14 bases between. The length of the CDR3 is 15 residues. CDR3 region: CASSLDGGAGTEAFF. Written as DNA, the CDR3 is TGCGCCAGCAGCTTGGACGGGGGCGCCGGGACTGAAGCTTTCTTT.

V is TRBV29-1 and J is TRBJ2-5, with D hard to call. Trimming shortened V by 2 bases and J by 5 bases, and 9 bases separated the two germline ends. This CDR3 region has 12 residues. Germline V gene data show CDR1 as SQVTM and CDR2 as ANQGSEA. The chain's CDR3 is CSVEWNGETQYF. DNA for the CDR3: TGCAGCGTTGAATGGAACGGGGAGACCCAGTACTTC. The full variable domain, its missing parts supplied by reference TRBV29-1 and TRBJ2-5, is SAVISQKPSRDICQRGTSLTIQCQVDSQVTMMFWYRQQPGQSLTLIATANQGSEATYESGFVIDKFPISRPNLTFSTLTVSNMSPEDSSIYLCSVEWNGETQYFGPGTRLLVL.

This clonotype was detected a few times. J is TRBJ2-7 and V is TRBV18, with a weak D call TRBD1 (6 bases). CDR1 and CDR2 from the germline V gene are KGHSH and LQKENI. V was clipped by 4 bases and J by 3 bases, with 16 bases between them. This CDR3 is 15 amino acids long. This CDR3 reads CASSLQITGNYEQYF. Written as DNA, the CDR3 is TGTGCCAGCTCACTACAGATAACAGGGAACTACGAGCAGTACTTC.

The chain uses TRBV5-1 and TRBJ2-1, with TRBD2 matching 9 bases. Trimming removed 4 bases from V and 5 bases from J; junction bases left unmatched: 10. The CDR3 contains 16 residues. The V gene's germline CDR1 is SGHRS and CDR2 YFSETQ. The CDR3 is CASSAALAGADNEQFF. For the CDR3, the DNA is TGCGCCAGCAGCGCCGCGTTAGCGGGAGCAGACAATGAGCAGTTCTTC.

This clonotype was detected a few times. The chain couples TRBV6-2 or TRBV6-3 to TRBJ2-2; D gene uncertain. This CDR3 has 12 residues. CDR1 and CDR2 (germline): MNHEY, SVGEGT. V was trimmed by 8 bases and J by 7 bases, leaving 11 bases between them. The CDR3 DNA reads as TGTGCCAGCGTGGAGTCGGGCGGGGAGCTGTTTTTT. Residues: CASVESGGELFF.

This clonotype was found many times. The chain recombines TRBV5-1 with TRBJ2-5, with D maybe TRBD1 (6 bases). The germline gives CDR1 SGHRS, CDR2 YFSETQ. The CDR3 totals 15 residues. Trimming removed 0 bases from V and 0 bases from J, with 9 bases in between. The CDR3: CASSLEQGYQETQYF. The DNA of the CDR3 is TGCGCCAGCAGCTTGGAACAGGGCTACCAAGAGACCCAGTACTTC.

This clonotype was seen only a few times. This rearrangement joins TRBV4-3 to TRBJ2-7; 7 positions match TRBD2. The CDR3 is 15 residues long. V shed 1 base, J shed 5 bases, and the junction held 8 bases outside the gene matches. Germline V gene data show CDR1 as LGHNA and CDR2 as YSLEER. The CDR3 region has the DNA TGCGCCAGCAGCCAAGGTGCGGGAGATAGAAACGAGCAGTACTTC. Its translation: CASSQGAGDRNEQYF.

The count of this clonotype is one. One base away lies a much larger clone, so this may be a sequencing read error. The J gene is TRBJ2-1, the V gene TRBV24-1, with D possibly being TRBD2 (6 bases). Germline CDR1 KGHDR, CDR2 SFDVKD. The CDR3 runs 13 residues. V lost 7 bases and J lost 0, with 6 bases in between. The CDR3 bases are TGTGCCACCAGCGGGAGCTCCTACAATGAGCAGTTCTTC. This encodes CATSGSSYNEQFF.

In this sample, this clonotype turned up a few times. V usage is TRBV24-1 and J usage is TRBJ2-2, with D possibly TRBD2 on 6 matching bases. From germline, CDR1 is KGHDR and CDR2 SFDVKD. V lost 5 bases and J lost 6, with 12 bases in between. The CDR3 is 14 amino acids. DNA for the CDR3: TGTGCCACCAGTGGTGCAGGAGGGTCCGGGGAGCTGTTTTTT. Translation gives CATSGAGGSGELFF.

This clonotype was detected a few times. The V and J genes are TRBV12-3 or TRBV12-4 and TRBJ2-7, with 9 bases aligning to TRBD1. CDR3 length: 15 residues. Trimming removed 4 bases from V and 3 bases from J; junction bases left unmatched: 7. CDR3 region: CASSSTGTGNYEQYF. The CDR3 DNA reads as TGTGCCAGCAGTTCGACCGGGACAGGGAACTACGAGCAGTACTTC.

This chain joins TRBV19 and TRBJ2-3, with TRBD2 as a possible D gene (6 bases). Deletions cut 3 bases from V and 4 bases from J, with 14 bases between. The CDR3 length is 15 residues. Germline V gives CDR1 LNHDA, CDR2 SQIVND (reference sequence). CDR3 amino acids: CASSINLRGSDTQYF. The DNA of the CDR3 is TGTGCCAGTAGTATTAATCTTCGGGGGTCAGATACGCAGTATTTT. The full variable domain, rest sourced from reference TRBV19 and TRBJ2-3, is DGGITQSPKYLFRKEGQNVTLSCEQNLNHDAMYWYRQDPGQGLRLIYYSQIVNDFQKGDIAEGYSVSREKKESFPLTVTSAQKNPTAFYLCASSINLRGSDTQYFGPGTRLTVL.

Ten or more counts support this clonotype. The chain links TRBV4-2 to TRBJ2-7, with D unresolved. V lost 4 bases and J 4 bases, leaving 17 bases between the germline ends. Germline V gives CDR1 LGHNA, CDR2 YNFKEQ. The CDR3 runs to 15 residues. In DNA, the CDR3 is TGTGCCAGCAGCCCAACCCGGCTAGTATCTTACGAGCAGTACTTC. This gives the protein CASSPTRLVSYEQYF.

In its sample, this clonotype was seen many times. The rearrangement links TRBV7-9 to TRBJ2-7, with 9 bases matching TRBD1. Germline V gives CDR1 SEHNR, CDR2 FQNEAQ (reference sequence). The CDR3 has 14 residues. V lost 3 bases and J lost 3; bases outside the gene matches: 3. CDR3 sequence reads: CASSFGTGNYEQYF. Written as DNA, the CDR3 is TGTGCCAGCAGCTTCGGGACAGGGAACTACGAGCAGTACTTC. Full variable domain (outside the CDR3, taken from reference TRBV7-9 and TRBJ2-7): DTGVSQNPRHKITKRGQNVTFRCDPISEHNRLYWYRQTLGQGPEFLTYFQNEAQLEKSRLLSDRFSAERPKGSFSTLEIQRTEQGDSAMYLCASSFGTGNYEQYFGPGTRLTVT.

DNA for the CDR3: TGCGCCAGCAGCCAAGAGCGGGAGGTACTATCGTACTCCTACAATGAGCAGTTCTTC. Protein sequence: CASSQEREVLSYSYNEQFF. V gene TRBV4-3 combines with J gene TRBJ2-1; the match to TRBD2 covers 8 bases. The germline V gene encodes CDR1 LGHNA and CDR2 YSLEER. The CDR3 totals 19 residues. V lost 0 bases to trimming and J lost 0 bases; unmatched junction nucleotides: 10.

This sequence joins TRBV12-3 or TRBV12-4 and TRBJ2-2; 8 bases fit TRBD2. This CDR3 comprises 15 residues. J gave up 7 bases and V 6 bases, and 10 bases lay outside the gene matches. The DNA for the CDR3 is TGTGCCAGCAGCTCTCGGGGGGGCCAGGGCGGGGAGCTGTTTTTT. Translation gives CASSSRGGQGGELFF.

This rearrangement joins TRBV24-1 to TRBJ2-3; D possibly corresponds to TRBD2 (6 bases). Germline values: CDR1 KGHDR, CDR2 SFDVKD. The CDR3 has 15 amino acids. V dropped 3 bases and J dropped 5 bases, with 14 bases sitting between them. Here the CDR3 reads CATSDIRDLLDTQYF. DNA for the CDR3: TGTGCCACCAGTGATATCCGGGACTTATTAGATACGCAGTATTTT.

The CDR3 DNA reads TGTGCCAGCAGCTCGGGACTAGCGGGGTTTACCTACAATGAGCAGTTCTTC. Residues: CASSSGLAGFTYNEQFF. The V gene is TRBV7-3, the J gene TRBJ2-1; 13 nucleotides agree with TRBD2. V lost 4 bases and J lost 2; bases outside the gene matches: 5. Germline CDR1 and CDR2: SGHTA and FQGTGA. This CDR3 has 17 residues.

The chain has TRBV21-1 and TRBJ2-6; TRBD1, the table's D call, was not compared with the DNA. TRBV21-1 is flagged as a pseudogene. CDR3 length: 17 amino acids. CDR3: CASSTETGAVGANVLTF. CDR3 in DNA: TGTGCCAGCAGCACTGAGACAGGGGCGGTTGGGGCCAACGTCCTGACTTTC.

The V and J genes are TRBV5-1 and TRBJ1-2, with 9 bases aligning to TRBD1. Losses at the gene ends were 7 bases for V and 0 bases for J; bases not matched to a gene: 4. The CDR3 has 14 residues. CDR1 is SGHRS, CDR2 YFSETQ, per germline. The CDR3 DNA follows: TGCGCCAGCGGCAGGACAGGGGCTAACTATGGCTACACCTTC. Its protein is CASGRTGANYGYTF.